The next 32 T cell receptor beta chains were all read from a single sample in a study of shared clonotypes between healthy human individuals. Profiled with immunoSEQ multiplex PCR; TCRdb holds only in-frame clones, not every one. The sample lists 2 million or so clones, roughly 94% occurring once. Sequences were obtained from naive CD4+ T cells sorted from blood. Documented subset: CD45RA+ positively selected. These receptors were taken from a young man in good health.

The chain is built from TRBV11-2 and TRBJ2-4; no clear D. Per the germline V gene, CDR1 is SGHAT and CDR2 is FQNNGV. V lost 5 bases to trimming and J lost 1 base, with 12 bases between them. The CDR3 length is 15 residues. This CDR3 is CASSAEMLAKNIQYF. DNA of the CDR3: TGTGCCAGCAGCGCTGAGATGCTGGCCAAAAACATTCAGTACTTC.

V is TRBV10-1 and J is TRBJ2-7, with a tentative D call TRBD1 (8 bases). Germline V gives CDR1 WNHNN, CDR2 SYGVQD (reference sequence). V lost 4 bases and J lost 7, with 26 bases in between. The CDR3 contains 17 residues. The CDR3 sequence is CASSGSPGQGGIWEQYF. The CDR3 DNA reads TGCGCCAGCAGTGGGTCCCCCGGACAGGGAGGGATTTGGGAGCAGTACTTC.

The rearrangement uses TRBV2 and TRBJ1-6; D unclear. The V gene's germline CDR1 is SNHLY and CDR2 FYNNEI. V was clipped by 4 bases and J by 10 bases, with 11 bases between them. This CDR3 is built from 13 residues. The CDR3 DNA reads as TGTGCCAGCAGTGCGCAGATGCAATCACCCCTCCACTTT. Translated, it gives CASSAQMQSPLHF.

This chain links TRBV5-1 with TRBJ2-1; D perhaps matches TRBD2 (6 bases). Germline V gene sequence: CDR1 SGHRS, CDR2 YFSETQ. Trimming pared 4 bases from V and 12 bases from J, leaving 17 bases between. The CDR3 runs 13 residues. The CDR3 reads CASSGGTAKRQFF. CDR3 DNA sequence: TGCGCCAGCAGCGGGGGGACCGCTAAGAGGCAGTTCTTC.

The CDR3 region is CAISEPRGTGNYGYTF. In DNA, the CDR3 is TGTGCCATCAGTGAGCCGCGGGGGACAGGAAACTATGGCTACACCTTC. The chain employs TRBV10-3 and TRBJ1-2; 8 bases line up with TRBD1. The CDR3 extends over 16 amino acids. With V trimmed by 2 bases and J by 2 bases, 7 bases remained unmatched. The germline gives CDR1 ENHRY, CDR2 SYGVKD.

As for this clone: The same CDR3 is also encoded by other DNA sequences in this sample. The J gene is TRBJ1-1, the V gene TRBV11-2, with D possibly matching TRBD1 (5 bases). The V gene lost 5 bases and the J gene lost 5 bases, with 12 bases spanning the gap. The CDR3 sequence is 13 residues long. Germline loops: CDR1 SGHAT, CDR2 FQNNGV. The CDR3 nucleotides are TGTGCCAGCAGCCTTACGGGACGTACTGAAGCTTTCTTT. Protein product: CASSLTGRTEAFF.

The chain joins TRBV19 to TRBJ1-1; D is ambiguous. There are 14 residues in the CDR3. Trimming left V 3 bases short and J 3 bases short, with 11 bases between. CDR1 is LNHDA, CDR2 SQIVND, per germline (reference sequence). The CDR3 DNA sequence: TGTGCCAGTAGTATTGGGAACGCGGACACTGAAGCTTTCTTT. It translates to CASSIGNADTEAFF.

This chain links TRBV9 with TRBJ2-1; 7 nucleotides line up with TRBD1. After removal of 0 bases from V and 3 bases from J, the junction contained 3 bases not matched to a gene. The CDR3 contains 15 residues. Germline assignment: CDR1 SGDLS and CDR2 YYNGEE. CDR3 nucleotide sequence: TGTGCCAGCAGCGTAGAACAGGGGTTCTACAATGAGCAGTTCTTC. Its protein product is CASSVEQGFYNEQFF.

The DNA of the CDR3 is TGTGCCAGCAGGGCCACCGCGGGGAGCTCCTACGAGCAGTACTTC. This encodes CASRATAGSSYEQYF. The chain has TRBV6-1 and TRBJ2-7, with D maybe TRBD2 (6 bases). Germline V gives CDR1 MNHNS, CDR2 SASEGT. Between the trimmed V and J ends, which lost 6 bases and 0 bases, there was a span of 15 bases. The CDR3 consists of 15 residues.

This clone was counted once. The CDR3 sequence is CASSPQTGGGEQYF. DNA of the CDR3: TGTGCCAGCTCACCGCAGACAGGGGGAGGCGAGCAGTACTTC. The chain couples TRBV18 to TRBJ2-7; 9 bases align to TRBD1. CDR3 length equals 14 residues. CDR1 KGHSH and CDR2 LQKENI come from the germline V gene. The ends lost 3 bases at V and 6 bases at J; junction bases unmatched: 6.

The genes are TRBV2 and TRBJ1-5; 9 nucleotides agree with TRBD1. The CDR3 is 15 residues long. Germline loops: CDR1 SNHLY, CDR2 FYNNEI. V was pared by 6 bases and J by 4 bases, with 7 bases of the junction left unmatched. This CDR3 is CASRGTGSENQPQHF. The CDR3 DNA reads TGTGCCAGCAGGGGGACAGGGTCGGAGAATCAGCCCCAGCATTTT. The variable domain in full, with the rest retrieved from reference TRBV2 and TRBJ1-5, is EPEVTQTPSHQVTQMGQEVILRCVPISNHLYFYWYRQILGQKVEFLVSFYNNEISEKSEIFDDQFSVERPDGSNFTLKIRSTKLEDSAMYFCASRGTGSENQPQHFGDGTRLSIL.

The chain links TRBV9 to TRBJ1-2; D is ambiguous. Per the germline V gene, CDR1 is SGDLS and CDR2 is YYNGEE. The length of the CDR3 is 15 residues. V dropped 0 bases and J dropped 8 bases, with 17 bases sitting between them. The DNA for the CDR3 is TGTGCCAGCAGCGTAGGGACGGATCTATTGTGGGGCTACACCTTC. Its protein product is CASSVGTDLLWGYTF.

Comment on this clone: Compared with germline, one end of the junction differs, possibly owing to a read error. This chain uses TRBV30 with TRBJ2-6; D gene uncertain. The CDR3 totals 16 residues. Germline V gives CDR1 GTSNPN, CDR2 SVGIG (reference sequence). DNA of the CDR3: TGTACCTGGAGTGTAACACGGATCTCTGGGGCCAACGTCCTGACTTTC. Amino acids: CTWSVTRISGANVLTF. The complete variable domain, with remaining parts taken from reference TRBV30 and TRBJ2-6, reads SQTIHQWPATLVQPVGSPLSLECTVEGTSNPNLYWYRQAAGRGLQLLFYSVGIGQISSEVPQNLSASRPQDRQFILSSKKLLLSDSGFYLCTWSVTRISGANVLTFGAGSRLTVL.

The rearrangement joins TRBV4-1 to TRBJ2-7; D call uncertain. The length of the CDR3 is 12 residues. CDR1 is MGHRA and CDR2 is YSYEKL in the germline V gene. The V and J ends lost 4 bases and 0 bases respectively, with 4 bases between them. CDR3: CASSPGSYEQYF. DNA for the CDR3: TGCGCCAGCAGCCCCGGCTCCTACGAGCAGTACTTC.

CDR3 in DNA: TGTGCCAGCAGCCTGGGGACAGGGTCTGCAAATGAGCAGTTCTTC. Its translation is CASSLGTGSANEQFF. This rearrangement joins TRBV28 to TRBJ2-1, with 9 nucleotides matching TRBD1. With V trimmed by 6 bases and J by 7 bases, 10 bases remained unmatched. The CDR3 consists of 15 residues. CDR1 and CDR2 (germline): MDHEN, SYDVKM.

The gene calls are TRBV19 and TRBJ1-2; possible D gene TRBD1, 5 bases. V was cut by 11 bases and J by 8 bases, with 21 bases left in between. From germline, CDR1 is LNHDA and CDR2 SQIVND (reference sequence). The CDR3 totals 13 residues. The CDR3 bases are TGTGCCCCCGCTTTTAGGGGAGAGATCGGCTACACCTTC. This gives the protein CAPAFRGEIGYTF.

V usage is TRBV2 and J usage is TRBJ1-6; D is possibly TRBD1 (5 bases). Deletions cut 3 bases from V and 8 bases from J, with 11 bases between. The germline V gene encodes CDR1 SNHLY and CDR2 FYNNEI. This CDR3 is 14 amino acids long. Written as DNA, the CDR3 is TGTGCCAGCAGTGATAGGGGCATTTATTCACCCCTCCACTTT. Its protein is CASSDRGIYSPLHF.

V gene TRBV2 combines with J gene TRBJ2-5; 8 positions match TRBD1. Germline values: CDR1 SNHLY, CDR2 FYNNEI. After removal of 6 bases from V and 5 bases from J, the junction contained 5 bases not matched to a gene. The CDR3 spans 13 residues. CDR3 sequence reads: CASRQGARETQYF. The CDR3 nucleotides read TGTGCCAGCAGGCAGGGGGCGCGGGAGACCCAGTACTTC.

This clone has just one count. The V and J genes are TRBV19 and TRBJ1-1; no reliable D call. V was cut by 1 base and J by 0 bases, with 6 bases left in between. This CDR3 region has 14 residues. Germline V gene data show CDR1 as LNHDA and CDR2 as SQIVND (reference sequence). The CDR3 reads CASSIGSLNTEAFF. As DNA, the CDR3 is TGTGCCAGTAGTATAGGCAGTTTGAACACTGAAGCTTTCTTT.

CDR3 DNA sequence: TGTGCCACCAGCGCCCTCCGGGGGTCGGGCGAGCAGTACTTC. This sequence encodes CATSALRGSGEQYF. This rearrangement joins TRBV15 to TRBJ2-7, with a tentative D call TRBD2 (6 bases). CDR3 length equals 14 residues. Germline V lookup: CDR1 LNHNV, CDR2 YYDKDF (reference sequence). V lost 5 bases, J lost 6 bases, and 17 bases lay in between.

The J gene is TRBJ2-3, the V gene TRBV2; no clear D gene. Trimming took off 7 bases at V and 3 bases at J, with 20 bases between the two ends. Germline-derived CDR1 and CDR2 are SNHLY and FYNNEI. The CDR3 totals 16 residues. CDR3: CASNTLGFEETDTQYF. As DNA, the CDR3 is TGTGCCAGCAACACTTTAGGGTTTGAGGAAACAGATACGCAGTATTTT.

The CDR3 sequence is CASRADGGVSYEQYF. DNA of the CDR3: TGTGCCAGCAGAGCGGACGGAGGTGTATCCTACGAGCAGTACTTC. The chain carries TRBV6-5 and TRBJ2-7; a weak D match, TRBD2 (5 bases). The CDR3 runs to 15 residues. V was clipped by 6 bases and J by 1 base, with 16 bases between them. Germline lookup yields CDR1 MNHEY and CDR2 SVGAGI.

DNA of the CDR3: TGTGCCAGCAGTATAGTCGACAGCTACGAGCAGTACTTC. Protein sequence: CASSIVDSYEQYF. This chain connects TRBV2 to TRBJ2-7, with D possibly TRBD1 on 5 matching bases. The V gene lost 5 bases and the J gene lost 3 bases, with 11 bases spanning the gap. Germline V lookup: CDR1 SNHLY, CDR2 FYNNEI. The CDR3 has 13 amino acids.

The V gene is TRBV18, the J gene TRBJ1-5; tentative D call: TRBD1 (6 bases). This CDR3 is built from 17 residues. Trimming left V 0 bases short and J 2 bases short, with 14 bases between. Per germline, CDR1 KGHSH and CDR2 LQKENI. CDR3 bases: TGTGCCAGCTCACCACCGCCCGGGGGCTCGGGCAATCAGCCCCAGCATTTT. This codes for CASSPPPGGSGNQPQHF.

In its sample, this clone was seen once. The chain joins TRBV5-1 to TRBJ1-4; D ambiguous. The V gene lost 0 bases and the J gene lost 0 bases, with 9 bases spanning the gap. Per the germline V gene, CDR1 is SGHRS and CDR2 is YFSETQ. This CDR3 has 16 amino acids. The CDR3 DNA follows: TGCGCCAGCAGCTTGGGGCAGACTTCAACTAATGAAAAACTGTTTTTT. It encodes CASSLGQTSTNEKLFF.

The chain recombines TRBV9 with TRBJ2-7, with 7 bases identical to TRBD1. The length of the CDR3 is 15 residues. Germline values: CDR1 SGDLS, CDR2 YYNGEE. The ends lost 4 bases at V and 3 bases at J; junction bases unmatched: 10. The DNA of the CDR3 is TGTGCCAGCAGCCCGGGACAGACTATATACTACGAGCAGTACTTC. This encodes CASSPGQTIYYEQYF.

This chain uses TRBV19 with TRBJ2-2, with D unclear. The V end was cut by 4 bases, the J end by 4 bases, with 10 bases between. The CDR3 is made up of 14 amino acids. Germline CDR1 reads LNHDA; CDR2 reads SQIVND (reference sequence). The CDR3 region has the DNA TGTGCCAGTAGTACCGGGCCGGGCACCGGGGAGCTGTTTTTT. Translated, it gives CASSTGPGTGELFF. The full variable domain, rest sourced from reference TRBV19 and TRBJ2-2, is DGGITQSPKYLFRKEGQNVTLSCEQNLNHDAMYWYRQDPGQGLRLIYYSQIVNDFQKGDIAEGYSVSREKKESFPLTVTSAQKNPTAFYLCASSTGPGTGELFFGEGSRLTVL.

The chain's CDR3 is CASSYLQGAGTDTQYF. The CDR3 DNA sequence: TGTGCCAGCAGTTACTTACAGGGGGCTGGAACAGATACGCAGTATTTT. The chain employs TRBV6-5 and TRBJ2-3; 9 bases agree with TRBD1. V trimming: 1 base; J trimming: 3 bases; junction bases outside the gene matches: 5. There are 16 residues in the CDR3. Germline CDR1 is MNHEY and CDR2 is SVGAGI.

The chain combines TRBV10-3 with TRBJ1-2; no definite D call. This CDR3 region has 16 residues. CDR1 and CDR2 (germline): ENHRY, SYGVKD. The ends were cut back, 3 bases at V and 7 bases at J, with 21 bases in the middle. The CDR3 protein is CAISDFGSEQSGGYTF. The CDR3, as DNA: TGTGCCATCAGTGATTTTGGTTCCGAACAAAGCGGTGGCTACACCTTC.

This chain joins TRBV6-1 and TRBJ1-3, with a possible D match to TRBD1 (5 bases). V was cut by 5 bases and J by 0 bases, with 11 bases left in between. The length of the CDR3 is 15 residues. In germline, CDR1 is MNHNS, CDR2 SASEGT. The CDR3 loop reads CASSFGTDSGNTIYF. CDR3 in DNA: TGTGCCAGCAGTTTCGGGACCGACTCTGGAAACACCATATATTTT.

For this clone: Other DNA sequences in the sample encode the same CDR3. CDR3 sequence: CASGSSYEQYF. CDR3 bases: TGTGCTAGTGGTTCCTCCTACGAGCAGTACTTC. The J gene is TRBJ2-7, the V gene TRBV12-5; the D is unclear. Germline CDR1 is LGHNT and CDR2 is FRNRAP. V was shortened by 4 bases and J by 0 bases, with 1 base between the two germline ends. This CDR3 region has 11 residues.

The chain employs TRBV25-1 and TRBJ2-5; D is undetermined. CDR1 MGHDK and CDR2 SYGVNS come from the germline V gene. Between the trimmed V and J ends, which lost 4 bases and 7 bases, there was a span of 7 bases. This CDR3 spans 11 amino acids. Here the CDR3 reads CASSASWTQYF. As DNA, the CDR3 is TGTGCCAGCAGTGCCTCTTGGACCCAGTACTTC.